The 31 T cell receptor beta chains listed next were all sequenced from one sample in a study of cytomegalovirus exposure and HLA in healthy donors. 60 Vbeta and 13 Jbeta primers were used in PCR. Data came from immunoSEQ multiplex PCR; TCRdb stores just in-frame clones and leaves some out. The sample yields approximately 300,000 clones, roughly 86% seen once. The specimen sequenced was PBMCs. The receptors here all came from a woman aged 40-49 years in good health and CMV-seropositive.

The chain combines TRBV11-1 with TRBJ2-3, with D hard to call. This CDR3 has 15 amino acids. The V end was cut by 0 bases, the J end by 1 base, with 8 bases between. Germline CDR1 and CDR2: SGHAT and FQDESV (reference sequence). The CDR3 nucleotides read TGTGCCAGCAGCTTAGCTGTGGCTGGCACAGATACGCAGTATTTT. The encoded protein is CASSLAVAGTDTQYF. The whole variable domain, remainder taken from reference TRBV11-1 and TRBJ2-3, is EAEVAQSPRYKITEKSQAVAFWCDPISGHATLYWYRQILGQGPELLVQFQDESVVDDSQLPKDRFSAERLKGVDSTLKIQPAELGDSAMYLCASSLAVAGTDTQYFGPGTRLTVL.

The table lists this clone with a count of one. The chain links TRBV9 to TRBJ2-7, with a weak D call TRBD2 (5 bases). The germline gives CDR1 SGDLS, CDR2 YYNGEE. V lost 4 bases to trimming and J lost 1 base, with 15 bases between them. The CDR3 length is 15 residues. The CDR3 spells CASSYTAGGSYEQYF. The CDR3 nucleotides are TGTGCCAGCAGCTACACCGCCGGAGGTTCCTACGAGCAGTACTTC.

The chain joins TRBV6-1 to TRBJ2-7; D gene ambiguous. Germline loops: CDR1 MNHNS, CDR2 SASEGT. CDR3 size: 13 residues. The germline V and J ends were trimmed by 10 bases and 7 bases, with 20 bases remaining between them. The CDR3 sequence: CATGGPPEREQYF. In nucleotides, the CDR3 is TGTGCCACTGGCGGTCCACCTGAGAGAGAGCAGTACTTC.

The DNA of the CDR3 is TGTGCCAGCAGTTCAGGACTGATGAACACTGAAGCTTTCTTT. Its protein product is CASSSGLMNTEAFF. J is TRBJ1-1 and V is TRBV6-5; D is ambiguous. The CDR3 consists of 14 residues. The V end lost 4 bases, the J end lost 0 bases, and 9 bases lay between the germline ends. Germline CDR1 and CDR2: MNHEY and SVGAGI.

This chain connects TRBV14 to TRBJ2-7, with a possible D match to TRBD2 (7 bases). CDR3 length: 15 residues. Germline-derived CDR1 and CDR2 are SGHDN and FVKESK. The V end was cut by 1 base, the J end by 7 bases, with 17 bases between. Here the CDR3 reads CASSQVGGPTWEQYF. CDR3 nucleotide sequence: TGTGCCAGCAGCCAAGTGGGGGGGCCCACGTGGGAGCAGTACTTC.

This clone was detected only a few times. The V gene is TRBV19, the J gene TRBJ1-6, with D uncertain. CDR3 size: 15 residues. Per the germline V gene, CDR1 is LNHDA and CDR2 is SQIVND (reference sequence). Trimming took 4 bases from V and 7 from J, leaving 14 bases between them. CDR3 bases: TGTGCCAGTAGTACACACGCCCGGGTGAATTCACCCCTCCACTTT. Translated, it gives CASSTHARVNSPLHF.

In nucleotides, the CDR3 is TGTGCCAGCAGTTACTCGACTAGCGGGAGCTACGAGCAGTACTTC. This sequence encodes CASSYSTSGSYEQYF. V is TRBV2 and J is TRBJ2-7, with 12 bases identical to TRBD2. Germline loops: CDR1 SNHLY, CDR2 FYNNEI. The CDR3 spans 15 residues. With 5 bases clipped from V and 3 bases from J, the junction kept 5 bases outside the gene matches. The variable domain in full, completed from reference TRBV2 and TRBJ2-7, reads EPEVTQTPSHQVTQMGQEVILRCVPISNHLYFYWYRQILGQKVEFLVSFYNNEISEKSEIFDDQFSVERPDGSNFTLKIRSTKLEDSAMYFCASSYSTSGSYEQYFGPGTRLTVT.

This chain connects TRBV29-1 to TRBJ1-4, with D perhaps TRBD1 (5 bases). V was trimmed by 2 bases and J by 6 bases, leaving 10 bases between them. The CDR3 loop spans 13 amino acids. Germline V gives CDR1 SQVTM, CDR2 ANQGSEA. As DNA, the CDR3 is TGCAGCGTTGAACAGGGAACCGATGAAAAACTGTTTTTT. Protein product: CSVEQGTDEKLFF.

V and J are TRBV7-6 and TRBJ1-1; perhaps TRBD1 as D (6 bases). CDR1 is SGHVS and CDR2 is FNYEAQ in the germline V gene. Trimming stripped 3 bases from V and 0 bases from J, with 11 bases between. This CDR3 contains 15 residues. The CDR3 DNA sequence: TGTGCCAGCAGCTTTTGGGGGGGGCTGAACACTGAAGCTTTCTTT. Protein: CASSFWGGLNTEAFF.

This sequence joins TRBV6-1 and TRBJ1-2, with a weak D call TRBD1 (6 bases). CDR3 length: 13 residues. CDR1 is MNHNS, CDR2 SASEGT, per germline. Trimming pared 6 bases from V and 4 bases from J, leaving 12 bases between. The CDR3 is CASSRGMGYGYTF. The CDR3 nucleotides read TGTGCCAGCAGCAGGGGAATGGGCTATGGCTACACCTTC.

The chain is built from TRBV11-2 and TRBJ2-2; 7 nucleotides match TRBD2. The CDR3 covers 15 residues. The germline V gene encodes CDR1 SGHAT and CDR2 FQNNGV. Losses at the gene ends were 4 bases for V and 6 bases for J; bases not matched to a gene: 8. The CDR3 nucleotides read TGTGCCAGCAGCTACGGACTAGGATCCTCCGGGGAGCTGTTTTTT. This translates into CASSYGLGSSGELFF.

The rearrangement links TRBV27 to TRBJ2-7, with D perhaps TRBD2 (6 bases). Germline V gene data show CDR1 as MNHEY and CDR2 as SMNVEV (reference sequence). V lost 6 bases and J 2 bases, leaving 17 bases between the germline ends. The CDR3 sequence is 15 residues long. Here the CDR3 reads CASSITRLVPYEQYF. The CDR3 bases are TGTGCCAGCAGCATTACCCGACTAGTGCCCTACGAGCAGTACTTC.

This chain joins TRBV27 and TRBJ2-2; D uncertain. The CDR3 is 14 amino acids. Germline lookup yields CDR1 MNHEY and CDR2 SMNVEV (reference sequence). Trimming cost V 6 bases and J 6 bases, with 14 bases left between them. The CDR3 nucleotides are TGTGCCAGCAGCCCCGGGTTCAACTCCGGGGAGCTGTTTTTT. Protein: CASSPGFNSGELFF.

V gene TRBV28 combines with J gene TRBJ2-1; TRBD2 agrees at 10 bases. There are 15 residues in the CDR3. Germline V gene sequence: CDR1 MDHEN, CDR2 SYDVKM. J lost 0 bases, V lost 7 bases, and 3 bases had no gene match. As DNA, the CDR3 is TGTGCCAGCAAGGCTAGCGGGAGCTCCTACAATGAGCAGTTCTTC. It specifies CASKASGSSYNEQFF.

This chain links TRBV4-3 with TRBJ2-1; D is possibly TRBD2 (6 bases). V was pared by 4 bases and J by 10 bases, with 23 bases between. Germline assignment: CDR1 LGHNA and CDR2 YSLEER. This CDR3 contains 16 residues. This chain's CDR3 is CASSRVRDSGPWEQFF. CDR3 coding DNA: TGCGCCAGCAGCCGGGTCCGGGACTCAGGACCTTGGGAGCAGTTCTTC.

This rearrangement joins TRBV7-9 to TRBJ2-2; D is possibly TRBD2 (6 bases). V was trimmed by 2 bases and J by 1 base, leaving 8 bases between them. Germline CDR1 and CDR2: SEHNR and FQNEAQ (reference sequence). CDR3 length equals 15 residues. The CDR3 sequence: CASSLLAVNTGELFF. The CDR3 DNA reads TGTGCCAGCAGCTTATTAGCGGTGAACACCGGGGAGCTGTTTTTT.

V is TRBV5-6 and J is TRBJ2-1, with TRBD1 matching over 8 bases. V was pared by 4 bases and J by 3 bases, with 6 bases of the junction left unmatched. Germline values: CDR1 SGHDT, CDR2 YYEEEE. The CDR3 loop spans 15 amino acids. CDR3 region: CASSVQGAFYNEQFF. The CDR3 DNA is TGTGCCAGCAGCGTCCAGGGGGCGTTCTACAATGAGCAGTTCTTC.

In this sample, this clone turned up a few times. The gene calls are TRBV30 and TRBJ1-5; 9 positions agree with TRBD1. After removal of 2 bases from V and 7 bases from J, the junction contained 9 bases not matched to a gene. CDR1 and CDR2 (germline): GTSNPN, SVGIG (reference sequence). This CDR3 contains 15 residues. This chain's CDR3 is CAWSNQQGAGQPQHF. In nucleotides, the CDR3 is TGTGCCTGGAGTAACCAACAGGGGGCTGGGCAGCCCCAGCATTTT. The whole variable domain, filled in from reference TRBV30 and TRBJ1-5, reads SQTIHQWPATLVQPVGSPLSLECTVEGTSNPNLYWYRQAAGRGLQLLFYSVGIGQISSEVPQNLSASRPQDRQFILSSKKLLLSDSGFYLCAWSNQQGAGQPQHFGDGTRLSIL.

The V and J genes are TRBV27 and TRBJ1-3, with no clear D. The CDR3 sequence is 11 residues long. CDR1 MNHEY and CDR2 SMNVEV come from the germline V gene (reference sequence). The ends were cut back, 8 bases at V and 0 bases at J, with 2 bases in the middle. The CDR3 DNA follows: TGTGCCAGCCTCTCTGGAAACACCATATATTTT. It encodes CASLSGNTIYF.

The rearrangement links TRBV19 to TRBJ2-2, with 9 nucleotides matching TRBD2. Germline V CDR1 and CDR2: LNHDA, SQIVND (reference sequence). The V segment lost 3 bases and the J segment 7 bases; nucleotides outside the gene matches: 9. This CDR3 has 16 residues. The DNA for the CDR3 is TGTGCCAGTAGTATGGCCAGGACTAGCGTGGGCGGGGAGCTGTTTTTT. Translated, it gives CASSMARTSVGGELFF.

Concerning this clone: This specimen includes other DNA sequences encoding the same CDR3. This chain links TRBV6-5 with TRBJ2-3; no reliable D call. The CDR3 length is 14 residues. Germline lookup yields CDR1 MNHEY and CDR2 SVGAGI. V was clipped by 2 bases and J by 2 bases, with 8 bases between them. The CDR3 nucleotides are TGTGCCAGCAGTTACCGTGACTTCACAGATACGCAGTATTTT. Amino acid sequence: CASSYRDFTDTQYF.

The chain's CDR3 is CATGQGSPHEQYF. The CDR3 region has the DNA TGTGCCACTGGCCAGGGCAGTCCCCACGAGCAGTACTTC. This chain uses TRBV19 with TRBJ2-7, with D possibly matching TRBD1 (5 bases). Germline CDR1 and CDR2: LNHDA and SQIVND (reference sequence). The CDR3 spans 13 residues. Trimming left V 10 bases short and J 5 bases short, with 18 bases between.

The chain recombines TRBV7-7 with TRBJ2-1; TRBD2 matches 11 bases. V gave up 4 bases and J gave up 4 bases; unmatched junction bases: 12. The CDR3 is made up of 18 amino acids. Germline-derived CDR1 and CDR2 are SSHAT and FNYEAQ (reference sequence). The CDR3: CASSSTHSGRAPYNEQFF. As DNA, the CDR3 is TGTGCCAGCAGCTCCACCCATAGCGGGAGGGCCCCGTACAATGAGCAGTTCTTC.

For the CDR3, the DNA is TGTGCCAGCAGCCCGTACAGGGGCCAAGAGACCCAGTACTTC. Its translation is CASSPYRGQETQYF. The genes are TRBV11-3 and TRBJ2-5; 7 bases line up with TRBD1. Trimming cost V 5 bases and J 1 base; bases outside gene matches: 4. The germline V gene has CDR1 SGHNT and CDR2 YENEEA. This CDR3 is built from 14 residues.

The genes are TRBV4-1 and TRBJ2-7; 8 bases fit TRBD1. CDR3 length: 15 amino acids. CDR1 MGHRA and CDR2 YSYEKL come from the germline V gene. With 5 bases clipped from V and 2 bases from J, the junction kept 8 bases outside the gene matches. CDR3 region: CASSTQGQGAYEQYF. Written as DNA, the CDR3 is TGCGCCAGCAGCACACAAGGACAGGGAGCCTACGAGCAGTACTTC.

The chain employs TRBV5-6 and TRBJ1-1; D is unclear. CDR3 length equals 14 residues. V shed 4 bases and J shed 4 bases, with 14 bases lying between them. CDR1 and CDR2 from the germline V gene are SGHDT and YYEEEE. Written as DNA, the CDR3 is TGTGCCAGCAGCCCGGGTCCGGAGGCCACTGAAGCTTTCTTT. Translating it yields CASSPGPEATEAFF.

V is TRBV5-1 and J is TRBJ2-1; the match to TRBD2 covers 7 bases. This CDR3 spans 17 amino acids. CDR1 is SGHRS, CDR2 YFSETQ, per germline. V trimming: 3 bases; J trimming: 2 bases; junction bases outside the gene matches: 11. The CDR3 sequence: CASSSGTSEFPYNEQFF. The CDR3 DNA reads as TGCGCCAGCAGCTCCGGAACTAGCGAATTCCCCTACAATGAGCAGTTCTTC. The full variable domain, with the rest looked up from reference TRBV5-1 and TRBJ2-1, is KAGVTQTPRYLIKTRGQQVTLSCSPISGHRSVSWYQQTPGQGLQFLFEYFSETQRNKGNFPGRFSGRQFSNSRSEMNVSTLELGDSALYLCASSSGTSEFPYNEQFFGPGTRLTVL.

The CDR3 coding sequence is TGTGCCAGCAGAAACGGACTAGCGGGAGCCTACGAGCAGTACTTC. Its translation: CASRNGLAGAYEQYF. This chain joins TRBV6-5 and TRBJ2-7; 13 bases line up with TRBD2. V was pared by 6 bases and J by 2 bases, with 4 bases of the junction left unmatched. Germline values: CDR1 MNHEY, CDR2 SVGAGI. The CDR3 consists of 15 residues.

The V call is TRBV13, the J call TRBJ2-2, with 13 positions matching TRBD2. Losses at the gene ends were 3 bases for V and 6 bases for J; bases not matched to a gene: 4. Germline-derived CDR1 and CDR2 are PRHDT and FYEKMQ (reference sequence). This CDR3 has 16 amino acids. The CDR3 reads CASSFGLAGAPGELFF. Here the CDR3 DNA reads TGTGCCAGCAGCTTCGGACTAGCGGGAGCCCCCGGGGAGCTGTTTTTT.

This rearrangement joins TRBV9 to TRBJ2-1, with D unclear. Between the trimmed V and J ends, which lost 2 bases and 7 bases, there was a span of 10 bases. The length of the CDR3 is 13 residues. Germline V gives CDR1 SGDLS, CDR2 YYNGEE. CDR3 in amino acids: CASSVEVANEQFF. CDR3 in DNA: TGTGCCAGCAGCGTCGAGGTAGCTAATGAGCAGTTCTTC.

CDR3 in amino acids: CASNHRRTPFYEQYF. Written as DNA, the CDR3 is TGTGCCAGCAACCACAGGAGAACTCCTTTCTACGAGCAGTACTTC. The chain recombines TRBV21-1 with TRBJ2-7; TRBD1 reflects the table's D call only, with no check against the DNA. TRBV21-1 is reported as a pseudogene. The CDR3 runs to 15 residues.